This T cell receptor beta chain was documented in a study of Ad26.COV2.S vaccination and SARS-CoV-2 variants. Whole-study context: Intramuscular Ad26.COV2.S doses were given once or twice, 56 days apart. Study-level findings and limits: Similar non-spike TCR breadth was observed in recipients of vaccine and of placebo. Vaccinees displayed broader spike-specific TCR repertoires than placebo recipients.

This clone was seen just once. Its antigen remains unknown. Treatment described: 15 to 20 received Ad26.COV2.S at low or high dose, single or two shots; roughly five received placebo; per-sample allocation not given. Samples analyzed were those drawn on day 63 after the first vaccine or placebo injection. Donation came from an adult in Boston who was aged 18-55 years. The data were produced by immunoSEQ multiplex PCR, yet TCRdb's version contains in-frame clones alone and is incomplete. The top ten clones hold 1.7% of a sample with 450,000 to 550,000 clones, 89% of them seen once. CDR3 length: 16 residues.

The sequencing here drew on peripheral blood, taken in a trial of Ad26.COV2.S vaccine versus placebo. This receptor was identified in a person aged 18 to 65 who received the Ad26.COV2.S COVID-19 vaccine or a placebo. The chain combines TRBV21-1 with TRBJ1-2. TRBV21-1 is recorded as a pseudogene. CDR3 bases: TGTGCCAGCAGCAAATTCCGGACCAAAACCCTCTATGGCTACACCTTC. Its translation: CASSKFRTKTLYGYTF.